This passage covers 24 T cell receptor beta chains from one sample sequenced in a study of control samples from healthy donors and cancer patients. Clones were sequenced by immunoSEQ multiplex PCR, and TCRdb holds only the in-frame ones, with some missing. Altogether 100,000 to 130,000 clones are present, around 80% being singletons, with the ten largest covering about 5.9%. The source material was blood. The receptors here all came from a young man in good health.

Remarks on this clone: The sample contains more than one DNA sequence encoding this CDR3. CDR3 sequence reads: CASSIVGLGIYEQYF. The CDR3 DNA follows: TGTGCCAGTAGTATAGTGGGACTAGGTATTTACGAGCAGTACTTC. This rearrangement joins TRBV19 to TRBJ2-7; 8 nucleotides line up with TRBD2. Germline values: CDR1 LNHDA, CDR2 SQIVND (reference sequence). This CDR3 contains 15 residues. Trimming removed 1 base from V and 4 bases from J; junction bases left unmatched: 6.

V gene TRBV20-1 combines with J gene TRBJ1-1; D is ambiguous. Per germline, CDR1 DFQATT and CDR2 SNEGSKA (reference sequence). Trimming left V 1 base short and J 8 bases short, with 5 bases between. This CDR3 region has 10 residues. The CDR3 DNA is TGCAGTGCTAGAGGTCTAGAAGCTTTCTTT. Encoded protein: CSARGLEAFF.

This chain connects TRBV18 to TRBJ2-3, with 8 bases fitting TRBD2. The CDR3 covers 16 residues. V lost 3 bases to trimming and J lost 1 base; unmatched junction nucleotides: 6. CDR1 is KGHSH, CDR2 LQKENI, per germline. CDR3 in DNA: TGTGCCAGCTCACCTCAGACGCGGGGGGGCACAGATACGCAGTATTTT. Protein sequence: CASSPQTRGGTDTQYF. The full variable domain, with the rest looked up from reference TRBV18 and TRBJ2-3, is NAGVMQNPRHLVRRRGQEARLRCSPMKGHSHVYWYRQLPEEGLKFMVYLQKENIIDESGMPKERFSAEFPKEGPSILRIQQVVRGDSAAYFCASSPQTRGGTDTQYFGPGTRLTVL.

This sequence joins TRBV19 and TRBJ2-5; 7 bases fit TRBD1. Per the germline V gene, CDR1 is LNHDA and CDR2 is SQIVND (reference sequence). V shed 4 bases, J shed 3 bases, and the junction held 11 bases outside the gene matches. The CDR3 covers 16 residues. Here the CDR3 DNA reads TGTGCCAGTAGTACCCTAACCGGGACAGTGAAAGAGACCCAGTACTTC. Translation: CASSTLTGTVKETQYF. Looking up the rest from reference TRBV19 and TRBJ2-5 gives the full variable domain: DGGITQSPKYLFRKEGQNVTLSCEQNLNHDAMYWYRQDPGQGLRLIYYSQIVNDFQKGDIAEGYSVSREKKESFPLTVTSAQKNPTAFYLCASSTLTGTVKETQYFGPGTRLLVL.

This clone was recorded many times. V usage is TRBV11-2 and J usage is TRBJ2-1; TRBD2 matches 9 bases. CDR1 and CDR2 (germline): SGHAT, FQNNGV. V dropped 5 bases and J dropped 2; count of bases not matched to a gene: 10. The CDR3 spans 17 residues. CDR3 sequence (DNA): TGTGCCAGCAGCCAAGTCAGGAAGCGGGGGGCCTACAATGAGCAGTTCTTC. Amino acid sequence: CASSQVRKRGAYNEQFF.

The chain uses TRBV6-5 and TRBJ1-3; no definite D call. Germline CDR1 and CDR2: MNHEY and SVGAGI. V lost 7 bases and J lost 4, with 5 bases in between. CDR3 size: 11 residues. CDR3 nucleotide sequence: TGTGCCAGCAACTTGGGAAACACCATATATTTT. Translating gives CASNLGNTIYF.

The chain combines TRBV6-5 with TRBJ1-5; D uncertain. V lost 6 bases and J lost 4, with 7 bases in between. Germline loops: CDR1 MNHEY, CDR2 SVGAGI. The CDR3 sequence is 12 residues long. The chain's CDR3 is CASRGINQPQHF. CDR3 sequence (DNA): TGTGCCAGCAGGGGGATTAATCAGCCCCAGCATTTT.

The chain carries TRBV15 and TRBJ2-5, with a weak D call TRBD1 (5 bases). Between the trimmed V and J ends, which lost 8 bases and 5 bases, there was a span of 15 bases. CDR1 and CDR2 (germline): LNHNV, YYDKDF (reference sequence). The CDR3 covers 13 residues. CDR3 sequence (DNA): TGTGCCACCTCGGCAGGGATTATGGAGACCCAGTACTTC. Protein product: CATSAGIMETQYF.

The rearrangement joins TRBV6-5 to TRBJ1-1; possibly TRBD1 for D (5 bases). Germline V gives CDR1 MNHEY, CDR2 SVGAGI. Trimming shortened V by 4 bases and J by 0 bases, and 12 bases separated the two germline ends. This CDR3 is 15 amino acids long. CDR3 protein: CASSSPGPMNTEAFF. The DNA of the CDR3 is TGTGCCAGCAGTTCCCCGGGACCGATGAACACTGAAGCTTTCTTT.

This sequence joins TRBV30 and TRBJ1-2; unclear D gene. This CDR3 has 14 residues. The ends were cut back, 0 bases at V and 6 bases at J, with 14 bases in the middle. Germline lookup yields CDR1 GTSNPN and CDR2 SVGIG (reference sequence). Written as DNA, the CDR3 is TGTGCCTGGAGTGTAGAAGGGTCCCAGGATGGCTACACCTTC. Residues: CAWSVEGSQDGYTF. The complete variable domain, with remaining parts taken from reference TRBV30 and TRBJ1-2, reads SQTIHQWPATLVQPVGSPLSLECTVEGTSNPNLYWYRQAAGRGLQLLFYSVGIGQISSEVPQNLSASRPQDRQFILSSKKLLLSDSGFYLCAWSVEGSQDGYTFGSGTRLTVV.

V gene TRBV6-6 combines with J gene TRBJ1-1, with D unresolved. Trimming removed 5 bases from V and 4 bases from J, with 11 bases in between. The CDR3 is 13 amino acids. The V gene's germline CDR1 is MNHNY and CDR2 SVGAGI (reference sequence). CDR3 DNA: TGTGCCAGCAGTACCCGGGAAGCCACTGAAGCTTTCTTT. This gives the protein CASSTREATEAFF.

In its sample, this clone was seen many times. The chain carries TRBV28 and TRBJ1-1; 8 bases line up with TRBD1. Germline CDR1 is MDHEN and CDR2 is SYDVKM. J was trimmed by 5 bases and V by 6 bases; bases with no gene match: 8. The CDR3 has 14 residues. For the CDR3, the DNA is TGTGCCAGCAGCCTCCGGCAGGGGGCAACTGAAGCTTTCTTT. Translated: CASSLRQGATEAFF.

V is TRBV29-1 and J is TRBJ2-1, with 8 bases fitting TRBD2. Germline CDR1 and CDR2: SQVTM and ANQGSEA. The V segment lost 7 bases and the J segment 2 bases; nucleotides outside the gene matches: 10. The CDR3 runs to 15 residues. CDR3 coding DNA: TGCAGCGCAACCCCGGGGGGGGCCCCCTACAATGAGCAGTTCTTC. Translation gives CSATPGGAPYNEQFF.

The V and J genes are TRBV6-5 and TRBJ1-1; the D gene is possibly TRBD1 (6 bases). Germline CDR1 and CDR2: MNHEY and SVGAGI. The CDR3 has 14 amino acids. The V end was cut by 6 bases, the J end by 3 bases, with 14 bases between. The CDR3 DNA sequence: TGTGCCAGCAGGGGGGCAGGGGTGGACACTGAAGCTTTCTTT. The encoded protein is CASRGAGVDTEAFF.

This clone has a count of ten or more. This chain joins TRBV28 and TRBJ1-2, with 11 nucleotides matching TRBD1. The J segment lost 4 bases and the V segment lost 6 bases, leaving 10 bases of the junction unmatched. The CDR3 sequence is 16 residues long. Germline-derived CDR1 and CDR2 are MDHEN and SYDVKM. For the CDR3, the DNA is TGTGCCAGCAGCCAAACTAGGACAGGGGGCACCTATGGCTACACCTTC. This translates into CASSQTRTGGTYGYTF.

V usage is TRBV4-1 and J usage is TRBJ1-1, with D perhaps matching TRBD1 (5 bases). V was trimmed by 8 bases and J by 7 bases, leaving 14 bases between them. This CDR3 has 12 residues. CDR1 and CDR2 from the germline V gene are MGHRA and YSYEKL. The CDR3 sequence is CASSFPGIEAFF. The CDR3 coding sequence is TGCGCCAGCTCTTTTCCAGGGATTGAAGCTTTCTTT.

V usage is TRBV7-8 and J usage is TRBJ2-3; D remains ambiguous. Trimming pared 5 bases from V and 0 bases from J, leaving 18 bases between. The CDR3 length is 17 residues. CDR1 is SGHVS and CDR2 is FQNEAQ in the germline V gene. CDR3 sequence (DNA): TGTGCCAGCAGCCCACAAAAAAAGCGTTCAAGCACAGATACGCAGTATTTT. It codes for CASSPQKKRSSTDTQYF.

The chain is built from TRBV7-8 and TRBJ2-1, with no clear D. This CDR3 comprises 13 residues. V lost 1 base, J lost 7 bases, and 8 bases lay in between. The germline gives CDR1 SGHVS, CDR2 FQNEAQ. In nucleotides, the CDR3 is TGTGCCAGCAGCTTAGGGGGTGGGAATGAGCAGTTCTTC. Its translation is CASSLGGGNEQFF.

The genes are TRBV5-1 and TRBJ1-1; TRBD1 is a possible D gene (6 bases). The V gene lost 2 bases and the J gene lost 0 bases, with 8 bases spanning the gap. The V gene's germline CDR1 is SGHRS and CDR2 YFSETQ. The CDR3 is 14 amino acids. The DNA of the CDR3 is TGCGCCAGCAGCTTTAGGGACATGAACACTGAAGCTTTCTTT. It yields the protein CASSFRDMNTEAFF. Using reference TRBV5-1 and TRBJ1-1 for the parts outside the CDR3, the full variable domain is KAGVTQTPRYLIKTRGQQVTLSCSPISGHRSVSWYQQTPGQGLQFLFEYFSETQRNKGNFPGRFSGRQFSNSRSEMNVSTLELGDSALYLCASSFRDMNTEAFFGQGTRLTVV.

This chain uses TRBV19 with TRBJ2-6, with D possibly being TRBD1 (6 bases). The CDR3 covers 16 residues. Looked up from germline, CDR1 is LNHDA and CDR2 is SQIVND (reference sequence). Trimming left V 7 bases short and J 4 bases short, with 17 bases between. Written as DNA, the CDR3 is TGTGCCAGTATCCCGACAGGCTCCCCCGGGGCCAACGTCCTGACTTTC. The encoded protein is CASIPTGSPGANVLTF.

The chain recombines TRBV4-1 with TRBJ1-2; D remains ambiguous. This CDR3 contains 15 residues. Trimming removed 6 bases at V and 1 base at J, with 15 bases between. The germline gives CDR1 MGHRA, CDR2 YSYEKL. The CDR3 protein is CASSPSSLGNYGYTF. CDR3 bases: TGCGCCAGCAGTCCAAGTAGTTTGGGTAACTATGGCTACACCTTC.

The CDR3 reads CASGAHRNEQFF. CDR3 bases: TGTGCCAGCGGGGCACACCGCAATGAGCAGTTCTTC. The chain has TRBV9 and TRBJ2-1; maybe TRBD1 (5 bases). The CDR3 spans 12 residues. Germline V gene sequence: CDR1 SGDLS, CDR2 YYNGEE. V lost 7 bases to trimming and J lost 6 bases, with 11 bases between them.

Written as DNA, the CDR3 is TGTGCCAGCAGCTCCGGCCCTCGGGACAGCTCACACAATGAGCAGTTCTTC. It is translated as CASSSGPRDSSHNEQFF. This sequence joins TRBV7-8 and TRBJ2-1; 7 nucleotides match TRBD1. Germline V gene lookup returns CDR1 SGHVS and CDR2 FQNEAQ. Germline trimming cut 4 bases from V and 5 bases from J; bases unmatched to any gene: 14. The CDR3 length is 17 residues. Full variable domain (outside the CDR3, taken from reference TRBV7-8 and TRBJ2-1): GAGVSQSPRYKVAKRGQDVALRCDPISGHVSLFWYQQALGQGPEFLTYFQNEAQLDKSGLPSDRFFAERPEGSVSTLKIQRTQQEDSAVYLCASSSGPRDSSHNEQFFGPGTRLTVL.

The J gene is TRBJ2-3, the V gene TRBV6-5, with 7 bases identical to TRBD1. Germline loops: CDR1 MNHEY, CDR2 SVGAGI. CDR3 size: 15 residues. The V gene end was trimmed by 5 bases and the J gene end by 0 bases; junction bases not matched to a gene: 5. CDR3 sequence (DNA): TGTGCCAGCAGTACTACAGGGGCTAGCACAGATACGCAGTATTTT. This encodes CASSTTGASTDTQYF.